A single sample is the source of the 10 T cell receptor beta chains below, sequenced in a study of cytomegalovirus exposure and HLA in healthy donors. TCRdb keeps only in-frame clones here, not all; method: immunoSEQ multiplex PCR. This table has about 150,000 clones, more than 85% appearing once. The sequenced sample was PBMCs. The receptors here all came from a man between 18 and 29 years old in good health and CMV-seronegative.

This clone was recorded once. The V gene is TRBV7-9, the J gene TRBJ1-3; no reliable D call. The CDR3 spans 17 residues. Deletions cut 1 base from V and 0 bases from J, with 13 bases between. The germline CDR1 and CDR2 sequences are SEHNR and FQNEAQ (reference sequence). DNA of the CDR3: TGTGCCAGCAGCTTAGAGCCGAAGTTAAGCTCTGGAAACACCATATATTTT. Protein product: CASSLEPKLSSGNTIYF.

J is TRBJ2-2 and V is TRBV7-9; unclear D gene. This CDR3 comprises 15 residues. The V and J ends lost 4 bases and 1 base respectively, with 10 bases between them. From germline, CDR1 is SEHNR and CDR2 FQNEAQ (reference sequence). CDR3 residues: CASSSGQMNTGELFF. The CDR3 DNA reads TGTGCCAGCAGCTCGGGTCAAATGAACACCGGGGAGCTGTTTTTT.

The chain links TRBV19 to TRBJ1-5; D is ambiguous. CDR1 LNHDA and CDR2 SQIVND come from the germline V gene (reference sequence). This CDR3 has 13 amino acids. The ends were cut back, 5 bases at V and 6 bases at J, with 11 bases in the middle. The CDR3 reads CASSPAGPQPQHF. Here the CDR3 DNA reads TGTGCCAGTAGTCCGGCGGGTCCTCAGCCCCAGCATTTT.

This chain connects TRBV6-1 to TRBJ1-1; TRBD1 matches 7 bases. This CDR3 has 14 amino acids. With 6 bases clipped from V and 3 bases from J, the junction kept 7 bases outside the gene matches. Germline lookup yields CDR1 MNHNS and CDR2 SASEGT. The CDR3 bases are TGTGCCAGCAGGAGGGTCCAGGGGGACACTGAAGCTTTCTTT. This translates into CASRRVQGDTEAFF.

This rearrangement joins TRBV25-1 to TRBJ2-1, with 7 bases lining up with TRBD2. After removal of 4 bases from V and 3 bases from J, the junction contained 6 bases not matched to a gene. This CDR3 is 15 amino acids long. Germline V gives CDR1 MGHDK, CDR2 SYGVNS. DNA of the CDR3: TGTGCCAGCAGTGGACCGGGACTACTCTACAATGAGCAGTTCTTC. It is translated as CASSGPGLLYNEQFF.

The chain carries TRBV12-5 and TRBJ2-1, with TRBD1 as a possible D gene (6 bases). The CDR3 runs 13 residues. Trimming stripped 5 bases from V and 6 bases from J, with 11 bases between. From germline, CDR1 is LGHNT and CDR2 FRNRAP. CDR3 nucleotides: TGTGCTAGTGGTCAGGGGCGGGTCAATGAGCAGTTCTTC. It codes for CASGQGRVNEQFF.

This clone has more than one count but fewer than ten. The chain couples TRBV10-3 to TRBJ2-7; possible D gene TRBD1, 5 bases. The CDR3 sequence is 13 residues long. The germline V gene encodes CDR1 ENHRY and CDR2 SYGVKD. The V end was cut by 6 bases, the J end by 3 bases, with 12 bases between. CDR3 in amino acids: CAISPGLNYEQYF. CDR3 bases: TGTGCCATCAGCCCAGGGCTAAACTACGAGCAGTACTTC.

This rearrangement joins TRBV7-9 to TRBJ2-1; TRBD1 is a possible D gene (6 bases). Germline lookup yields CDR1 SEHNR and CDR2 FQNEAQ (reference sequence). V dropped 5 bases and J dropped 7 bases, with 15 bases sitting between them. CDR3 length equals 14 residues. The chain's CDR3 is CASSVRTVSNEQFF. The CDR3 bases are TGTGCCAGCAGCGTAAGGACAGTATCGAATGAGCAGTTCTTC.

This clone was detected once. The chain recombines TRBV14 with TRBJ2-1, with no clear D. The V end was cut by 4 bases, the J end by 4 bases, with 5 bases between. Germline CDR1 reads SGHDN; CDR2 reads FVKESK. This CDR3 contains 12 residues. CDR3 amino acids: CASSPGYNEQFF. CDR3 nucleotides: TGTGCCAGCAGCCCCGGTTACAATGAGCAGTTCTTC.

This chain joins TRBV25-1 and TRBJ1-1; D is uncertain. Trimming removed 8 bases at V and 11 bases at J, with 15 bases between. Germline loops: CDR1 MGHDK, CDR2 SYGVNS. This CDR3 has 11 amino acids. The CDR3 loop reads CASREGVGAFF. The CDR3 DNA is TGTGCCAGCCGGGAGGGCGTTGGGGCTTTCTTT.